One and the same sample provided the 11 T cell receptor beta chains below, sequenced in a study of T cells expressing NK-cell markers. TCRdb derives one entry per CDR3 protein from the 5' RACE reads, leaving out DNA. Its clone listing holds around 260,000 distinct CDR3 sequences. Sequencing used blood T cells: a sorted CD56 or NKG2C T cell subset, CD4+ or CD8+ T cells, or bulk PBMC T cells (not recorded which). These receptors were taken from a woman aged 18-70 years in good health.

The chain recombines TRBV12-3 or TRBV12-4 with TRBJ1-2; the D gene TCRdb calls, TRBD1, cannot be checked with no DNA. This CDR3 has 14 residues. The CDR3 loop reads CASSNRGGGYGYTF.

V gene TRBV7-2 combines with J gene TRBJ2-1. The CDR3 has 13 amino acids. Germline assignment: CDR1 SGHTA and CDR2 FQGNSA. The CDR3 region is CASSLTGVNEQFF.

CDR3: CSVRQGTDTQYF. The chain recombines TRBV29-1 with TRBJ2-3; the D gene TCRdb calls, TRBD1, cannot be checked with no DNA. Germline CDR1 SQVTM, CDR2 ANQGSEA. CDR3 size: 12 residues.

The chain uses TRBV11-2 and TRBJ1-6. The CDR3 has 13 residues. Germline assignment: CDR1 SGHAT and CDR2 FQNNGV. The chain's CDR3 is CASSADSNSPLHF.

The rearrangement joins TRBV7-2 to TRBJ2-7; TCRdb's D gene call, TRBD1, goes unchecked for lack of DNA. The CDR3 contains 14 residues. Germline CDR1 reads SGHTA; CDR2 reads FQGNSA. The CDR3 sequence is CASSVPGQGSEQYF.

The rearrangement joins TRBV24-1 to TRBJ2-3. In germline, CDR1 is KGHDR, CDR2 SFDVKD. The CDR3 is 11 residues long. The CDR3 is CATGFTDTQYF.

V gene TRBV7-6 combines with J gene TRBJ1-5. The CDR3 loop spans 16 amino acids. Germline V gives CDR1 SGHVS, CDR2 FNYEAQ. CDR3 sequence: CASSSYGGGGNQPQHF. Based on the CDR3 plus reference TRBV7-6 and TRBJ1-5, the full variable domain is GAGVSQSPRYKVTKRGQDVALRCDPISGHVSLYWYRQALGQGPEFLTYFNYEAQQDKSGLPNDRFSAERPEGSISTLTIQRTEQRDSAMYRCASSSYGGGGNQPQHFGDGTRLSIL.

The chain employs TRBV7-2 and TRBJ1-5; TCRdb's assignment of TRBD1 cannot be checked, as there is no DNA. The V gene's germline CDR1 is SGHTA and CDR2 FQGNSA. This CDR3 comprises 17 residues. The CDR3 sequence: CASSLEPSRQGYQPQHF.

The chain links TRBV27 to TRBJ1-6; there is no DNA to check the TCRdb D call of TRBD1. The germline V gene has CDR1 MNHEY and CDR2 SMNVEV (reference sequence). CDR3 length: 17 residues. The CDR3 region is CASSLFVAGTGTSPLHF.

The rearrangement joins TRBV7-6 to TRBJ2-2; absent DNA, TCRdb's TRBD2 call cannot be checked. The germline V gene has CDR1 SGHVS and CDR2 FNYEAQ. The CDR3 spans 16 residues. The CDR3 reads CASSLTAGADTGELFF.

CDR3 sequence: CASQDLPGDSPLHF. V and J are TRBV19 and TRBJ1-6. This CDR3 comprises 14 residues. In germline, CDR1 is LNHDA, CDR2 SQIVND (reference sequence).